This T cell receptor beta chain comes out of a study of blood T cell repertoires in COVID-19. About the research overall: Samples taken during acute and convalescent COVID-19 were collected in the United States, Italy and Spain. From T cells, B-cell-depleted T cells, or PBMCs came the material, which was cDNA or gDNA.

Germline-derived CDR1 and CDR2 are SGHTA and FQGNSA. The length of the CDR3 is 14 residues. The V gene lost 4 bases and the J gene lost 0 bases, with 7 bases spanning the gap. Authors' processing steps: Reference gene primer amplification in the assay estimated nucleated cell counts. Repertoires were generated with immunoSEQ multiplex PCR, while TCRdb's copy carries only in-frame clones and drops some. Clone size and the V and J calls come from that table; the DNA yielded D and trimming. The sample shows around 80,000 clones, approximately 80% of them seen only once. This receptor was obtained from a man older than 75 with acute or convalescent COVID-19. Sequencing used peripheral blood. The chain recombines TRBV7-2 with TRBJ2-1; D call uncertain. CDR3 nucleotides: TGTGCCAGCAGCTCCGCAGACTCCTACAATGAGCAGTTCTTC. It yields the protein CASSSADSYNEQFF. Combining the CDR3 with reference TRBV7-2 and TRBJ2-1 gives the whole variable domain GAGVSQSPSNKVTEKGKDVELRCDPISGHTALYWYRQSLGQGLEFLIYFQGNSAPDKSGLPSDRFSAERTGGSVSTLTIQRTQQEDSAVYLCASSSADSYNEQFFGPGTRLTVL.